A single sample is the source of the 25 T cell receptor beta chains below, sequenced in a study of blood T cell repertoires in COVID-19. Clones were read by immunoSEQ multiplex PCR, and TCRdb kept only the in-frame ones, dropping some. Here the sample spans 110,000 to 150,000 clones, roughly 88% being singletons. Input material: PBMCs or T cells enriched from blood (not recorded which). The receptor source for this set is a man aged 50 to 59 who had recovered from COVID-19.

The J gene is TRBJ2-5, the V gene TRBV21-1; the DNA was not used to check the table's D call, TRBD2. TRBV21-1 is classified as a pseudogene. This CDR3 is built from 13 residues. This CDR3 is CASSRDLQETQYF. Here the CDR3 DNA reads TGTGCCAGCTCTCGGGACTTACAAGAGACCCAGTACTTC.

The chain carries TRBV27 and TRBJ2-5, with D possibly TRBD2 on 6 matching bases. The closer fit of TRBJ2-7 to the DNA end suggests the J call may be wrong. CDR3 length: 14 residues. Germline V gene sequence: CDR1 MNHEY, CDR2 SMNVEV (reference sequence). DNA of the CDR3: TGTGCCAGCAGTTTATACGGGAGCTCCTACGAGCAGTACTTC. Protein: CASSLYGSSYEQYF.

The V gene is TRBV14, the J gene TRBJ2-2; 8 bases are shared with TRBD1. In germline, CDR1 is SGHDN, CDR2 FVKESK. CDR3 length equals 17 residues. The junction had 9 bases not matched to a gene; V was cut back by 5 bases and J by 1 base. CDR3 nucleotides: TGTGCCAGCAGCTACTCTACCGGGACAGGGAACACCGGGGAGCTGTTTTTT. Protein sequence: CASSYSTGTGNTGELFF.

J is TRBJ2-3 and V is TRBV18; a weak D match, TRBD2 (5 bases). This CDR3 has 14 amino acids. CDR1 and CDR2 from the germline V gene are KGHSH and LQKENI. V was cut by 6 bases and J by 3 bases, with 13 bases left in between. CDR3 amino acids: CASSSQTRTDTQYF. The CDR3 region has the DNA TGTGCCAGCTCCTCCCAAACTAGGACAGATACGCAGTATTTT.

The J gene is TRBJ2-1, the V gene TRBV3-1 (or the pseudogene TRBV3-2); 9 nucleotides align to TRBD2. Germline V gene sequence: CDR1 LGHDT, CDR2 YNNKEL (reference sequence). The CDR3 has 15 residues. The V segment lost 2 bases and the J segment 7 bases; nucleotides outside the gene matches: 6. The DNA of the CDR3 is TGTGCCAGCAGCCAATTAGCGGGAGCGAGAAATGAGCAGTTCTTC. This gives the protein CASSQLAGARNEQFF.

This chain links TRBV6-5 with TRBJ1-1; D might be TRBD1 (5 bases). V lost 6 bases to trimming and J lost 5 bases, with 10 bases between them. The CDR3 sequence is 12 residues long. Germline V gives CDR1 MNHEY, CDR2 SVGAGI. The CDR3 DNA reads TGTGCCAGCAGCCGGTCAGGGACTGAAGCTTTCTTT. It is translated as CASSRSGTEAFF.

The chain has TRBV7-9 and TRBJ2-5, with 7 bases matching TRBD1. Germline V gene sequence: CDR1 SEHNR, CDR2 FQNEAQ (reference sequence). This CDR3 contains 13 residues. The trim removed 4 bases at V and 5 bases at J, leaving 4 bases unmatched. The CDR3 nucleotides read TGTGCCAGCAGCTACAGGGGCGGGGAGACCCAGTACTTC. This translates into CASSYRGGETQYF.

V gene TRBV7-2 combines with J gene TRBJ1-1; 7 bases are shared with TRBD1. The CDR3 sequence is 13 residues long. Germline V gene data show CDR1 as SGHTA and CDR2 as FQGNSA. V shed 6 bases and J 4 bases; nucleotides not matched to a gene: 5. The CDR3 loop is CASRKSGGTEAFF. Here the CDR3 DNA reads TGTGCCAGCAGAAAATCAGGGGGCACTGAAGCTTTCTTT.

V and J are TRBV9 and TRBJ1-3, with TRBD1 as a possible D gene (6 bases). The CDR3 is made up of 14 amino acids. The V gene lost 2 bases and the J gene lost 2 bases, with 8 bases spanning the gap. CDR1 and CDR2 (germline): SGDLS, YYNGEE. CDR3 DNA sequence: TGTGCCAGCAGCGTCACAGGGCCTGGAAACACCATATATTTT. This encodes CASSVTGPGNTIYF.

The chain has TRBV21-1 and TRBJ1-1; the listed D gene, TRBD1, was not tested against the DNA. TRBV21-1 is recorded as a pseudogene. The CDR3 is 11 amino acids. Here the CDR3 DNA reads TGTGCCAGCAAAAGGACAGCAGAAGCTTTCTTT. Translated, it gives CASKRTAEAFF.

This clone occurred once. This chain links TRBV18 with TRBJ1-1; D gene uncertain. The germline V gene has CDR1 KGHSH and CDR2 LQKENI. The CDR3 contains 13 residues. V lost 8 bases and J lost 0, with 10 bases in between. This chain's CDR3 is CASSDGLNTEAFF. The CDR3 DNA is TGTGCCAGCAGCGACGGTTTGAACACTGAAGCTTTCTTT.

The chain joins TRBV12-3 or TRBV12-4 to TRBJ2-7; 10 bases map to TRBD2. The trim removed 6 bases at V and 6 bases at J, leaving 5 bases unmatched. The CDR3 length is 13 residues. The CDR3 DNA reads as TGTGCCAGCAGGCTAGCGGGAGAGGTCGAGCAGTACTTC. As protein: CASRLAGEVEQYF.

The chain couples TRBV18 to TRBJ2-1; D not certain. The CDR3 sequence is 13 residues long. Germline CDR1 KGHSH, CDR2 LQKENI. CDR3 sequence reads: CVTKVESDNEQFF. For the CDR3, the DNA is TGTGTCACGAAGGTGGAGTCAGACAATGAGCAGTTCTTC.

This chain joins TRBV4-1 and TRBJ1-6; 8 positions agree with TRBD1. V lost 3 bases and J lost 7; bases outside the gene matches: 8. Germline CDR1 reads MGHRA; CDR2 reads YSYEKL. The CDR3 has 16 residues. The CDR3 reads CASSHVRTGLNSPLHF. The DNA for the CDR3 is TGCGCCAGCAGCCACGTCCGGACAGGGCTAAATTCACCCCTCCACTTT.

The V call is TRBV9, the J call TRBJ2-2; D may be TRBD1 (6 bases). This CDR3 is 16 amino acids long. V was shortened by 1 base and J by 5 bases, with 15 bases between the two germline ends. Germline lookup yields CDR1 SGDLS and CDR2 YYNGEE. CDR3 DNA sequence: TGTGCCAGCAGCGTAAGCCCACAGGGCATAACCGGGGAGCTGTTTTTT. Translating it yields CASSVSPQGITGELFF.

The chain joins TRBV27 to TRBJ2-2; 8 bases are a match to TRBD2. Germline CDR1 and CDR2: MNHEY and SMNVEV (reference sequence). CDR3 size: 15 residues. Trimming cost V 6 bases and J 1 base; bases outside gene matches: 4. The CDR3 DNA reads TGTGCCAGCAGACCGGGGGGGCTGAACACCGGGGAGCTGTTTTTT. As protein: CASRPGGLNTGELFF.

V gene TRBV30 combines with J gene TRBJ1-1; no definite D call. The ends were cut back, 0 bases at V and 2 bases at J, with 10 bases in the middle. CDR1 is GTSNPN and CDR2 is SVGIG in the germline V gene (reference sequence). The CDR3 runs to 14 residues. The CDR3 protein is CAWSVEGPNTEAFF. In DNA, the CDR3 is TGTGCCTGGAGTGTAGAGGGCCCAAACACTGAAGCTTTCTTT.

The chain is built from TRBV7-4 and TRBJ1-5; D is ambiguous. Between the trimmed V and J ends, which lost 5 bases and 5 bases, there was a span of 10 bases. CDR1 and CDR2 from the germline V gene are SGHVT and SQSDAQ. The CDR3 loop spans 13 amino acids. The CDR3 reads CASSPPMYQPQHF. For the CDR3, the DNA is TGTGCCAGCAGCCCCCCCATGTATCAGCCCCAGCATTTT.

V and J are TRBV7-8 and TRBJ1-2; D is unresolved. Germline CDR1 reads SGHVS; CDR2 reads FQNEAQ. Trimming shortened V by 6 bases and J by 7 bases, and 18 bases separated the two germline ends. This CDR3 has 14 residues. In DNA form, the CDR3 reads TGTGCCAGCAGAACTTCTCGGGCCGGAGGTGGCTACACCTTC. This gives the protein CASRTSRAGGGYTF. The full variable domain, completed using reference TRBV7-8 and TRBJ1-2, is GAGVSQSPRYKVAKRGQDVALRCDPISGHVSLFWYQQALGQGPEFLTYFQNEAQLDKSGLPSDRFFAERPEGSVSTLKIQRTQQEDSAVYLCASRTSRAGGGYTFGSGTRLTVV.

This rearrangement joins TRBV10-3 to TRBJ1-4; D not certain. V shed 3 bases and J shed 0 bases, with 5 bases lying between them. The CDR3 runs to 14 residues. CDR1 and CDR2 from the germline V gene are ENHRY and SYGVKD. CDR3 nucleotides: TGTGCCATCAGTGACCGTGCAACTAATGAAAAACTGTTTTTT. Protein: CAISDRATNEKLFF.

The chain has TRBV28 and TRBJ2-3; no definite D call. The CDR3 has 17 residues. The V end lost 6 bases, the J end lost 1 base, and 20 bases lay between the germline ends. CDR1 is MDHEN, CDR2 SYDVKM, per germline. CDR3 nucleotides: TGTGCCAGCAGCCCACTCTCCCACCGTGCGGGCACAGATACGCAGTATTTT. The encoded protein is CASSPLSHRAGTDTQYF. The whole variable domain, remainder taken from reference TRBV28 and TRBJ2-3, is DVKVTQSSRYLVKRTGEKVFLECVQDMDHENMFWYRQDPGLGLRLIYFSYDVKMKEKGDIPEGYSVSREKKERFSLILESASTNQTSMYLCASSPLSHRAGTDTQYFGPGTRLTVL.

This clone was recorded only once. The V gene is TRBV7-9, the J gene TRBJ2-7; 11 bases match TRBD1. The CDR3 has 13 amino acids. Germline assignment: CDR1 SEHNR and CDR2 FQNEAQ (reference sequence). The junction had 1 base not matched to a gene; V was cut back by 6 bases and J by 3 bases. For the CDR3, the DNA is TGTGCCAGCAGTGGGACAGGGGGCTACGAGCAGTACTTC. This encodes CASSGTGGYEQYF.

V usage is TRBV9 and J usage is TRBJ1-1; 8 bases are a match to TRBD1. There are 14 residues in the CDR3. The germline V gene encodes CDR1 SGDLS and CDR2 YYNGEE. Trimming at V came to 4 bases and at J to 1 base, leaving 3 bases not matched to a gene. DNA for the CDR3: TGTGCCAGCAGCCCGCAGGGGGCGAACACTGAAGCTTTCTTT. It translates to CASSPQGANTEAFF.

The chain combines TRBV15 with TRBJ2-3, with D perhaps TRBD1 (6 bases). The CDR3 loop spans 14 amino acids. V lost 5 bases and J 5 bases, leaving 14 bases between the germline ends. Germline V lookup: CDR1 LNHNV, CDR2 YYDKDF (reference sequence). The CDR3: CATSLSPGVDTQYF. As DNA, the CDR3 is TGTGCCACCAGCTTGTCTCCAGGGGTAGATACGCAGTATTTT.

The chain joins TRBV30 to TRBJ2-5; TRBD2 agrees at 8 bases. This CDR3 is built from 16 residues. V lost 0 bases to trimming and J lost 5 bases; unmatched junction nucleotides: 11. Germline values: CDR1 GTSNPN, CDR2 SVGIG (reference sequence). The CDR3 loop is CAWSVGLAGIGETQYF. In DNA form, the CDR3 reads TGTGCCTGGAGTGTTGGGCTAGCGGGTATAGGGGAGACCCAGTACTTC.